Each of the 32 T cell receptor beta chains below was sequenced from the same sample in a study of blood T cell repertoires in COVID-19. TCRdb keeps only in-frame clones here, not all; method: immunoSEQ multiplex PCR. This repertoire shows 150,000 to 200,000 clones, 76% found once; its top ten account for about a sixth. Sequencing was done on a sample of PBMCs or T cells enriched from blood (not recorded which). Source of these receptors: a woman in her forties or fifties with acute COVID-19.

This clone was detected once. The J gene is TRBJ1-6, the V gene TRBV10-3; 7 bases line up with TRBD1. The CDR3 covers 14 residues. V lost 8 bases, J lost 5 bases, and 6 bases stayed unmatched. Germline CDR1 ENHRY, CDR2 SYGVKD. The CDR3 here is CAICRGNHNSPLHF. DNA of the CDR3: TGTGCCATCTGCAGGGGGAACCATAATTCACCCCTCCACTTT.

The chain uses TRBV28 and TRBJ1-4; D uncertain. Germline values: CDR1 MDHEN, CDR2 SYDVKM. The CDR3 consists of 15 residues. V lost 8 bases and J 8 bases, leaving 21 bases between the germline ends. Here the CDR3 DNA reads TGTGCCAGCGCCCCCCCGGGGATGTTACGGGAAAAACTGTTTTTT. It translates to CASAPPGMLREKLFF.

The chain has TRBV7-3 and TRBJ2-2; D perhaps matches TRBD1 (5 bases). This CDR3 spans 14 amino acids. V was clipped by 7 bases and J by 1 base, with 10 bases between them. CDR1 is SGHTA, CDR2 FQGTGA, per germline. CDR3 in amino acids: CASMKGLNTGELFF. In DNA form, the CDR3 reads TGTGCCAGCATGAAGGGGTTGAACACCGGGGAGCTGTTTTTT.

This clone was observed a handful of times. This sample includes further DNA sequences coding for the same CDR3. This chain connects TRBV6-4 to TRBJ2-3, with D possibly being TRBD1 (6 bases). The length of the CDR3 is 14 residues. V lost 2 bases and J 6 bases, leaving 12 bases between the germline ends. Germline CDR1 and CDR2: MRHNA and SNTAGT. The CDR3 loop reads CASSDGQGSDTQYF. Here the CDR3 DNA reads TGTGCCAGCAGTGACGGGCAGGGGAGTGATACGCAGTATTTT.

The chain carries TRBV28 and TRBJ1-2, with unresolved D. CDR3 size: 12 residues. Trimming cost V 10 bases and J 8 bases, with 17 bases left between them. The V gene's germline CDR1 is MDHEN and CDR2 SYDVKM. DNA for the CDR3: TGTGCCACTTTACGAGGGCCGGGGGGCTACACCTTC. Translating it yields CATLRGPGGYTF.

This chain links TRBV28 with TRBJ1-2, with D hard to call. The CDR3 has 12 residues. CDR1 and CDR2 from the germline V gene are MDHEN and SYDVKM. The V end was cut by 10 bases, the J end by 0 bases, with 9 bases between. The CDR3 reads CAIGVANYGYTF. The CDR3 region has the DNA TGTGCCATCGGGGTAGCTAACTATGGCTACACCTTC.

The chain couples TRBV28 to TRBJ2-5; tentative D call: TRBD2 (5 bases). Germline CDR1 reads MDHEN; CDR2 reads SYDVKM. Trimming shortened V by 5 bases and J by 2 bases, and 18 bases separated the two germline ends. This CDR3 has 16 residues. CDR3 in DNA: TGTGCCAGCAGTACCCGATTTGCGGGTACACAAGAGACCCAGTACTTC. Its translation is CASSTRFAGTQETQYF.

The rearrangement joins TRBV4-1 to TRBJ2-6; TRBD1 might be the D (6 bases). Germline values: CDR1 MGHRA, CDR2 YSYEKL. With 0 bases removed from V and 2 bases from J, the gap between germline ends came to 20 bases. The CDR3 has 20 amino acids. CDR3 coding DNA: TGCGCCAGCAGCCAAGAGGGGTACCGACGACAGGTCCCTGGGGCCAACGTCCTGACTTTC. Its protein product is CASSQEGYRRQVPGANVLTF.

This clone was recorded once. This rearrangement joins TRBV30 to TRBJ1-1; possible D gene TRBD1, 6 bases. The CDR3 has 13 residues. The V end lost 3 bases, the J end lost 6 bases, and 14 bases lay between the germline ends. Looked up from germline, CDR1 is GTSNPN and CDR2 is SVGIG (reference sequence). Written as DNA, the CDR3 is TGTGCCTGGAGCCTACAGGGTAACTCTGAAGCTTTCTTT. This gives the protein CAWSLQGNSEAFF.

The chain recombines TRBV11-3 with TRBJ1-1; 9 bases are a match to TRBD1. CDR1 and CDR2 (germline): SGHNT, YENEEA. J lost 4 bases, V lost 5 bases, and 2 bases had no gene match. This CDR3 is 13 amino acids long. The CDR3, as DNA: TGTGCCAGCAGCATGACAGGGGGCACTGAAGCTTTCTTT. Its protein product is CASSMTGGTEAFF.

This rearrangement joins TRBV7-2 to TRBJ1-5; 9 nucleotides line up with TRBD1. Per the germline V gene, CDR1 is SGHTA and CDR2 is FQGNSA. The CDR3 runs to 16 residues. The V gene end was trimmed by 5 bases and the J gene end by 7 bases; junction bases not matched to a gene: 12. The CDR3 spells CASSPTHRGQGQPQHF. The CDR3 nucleotides are TGTGCCAGCAGCCCCACCCACAGGGGGCAGGGACAGCCCCAGCATTTT.

V and J are TRBV20-1 and TRBJ2-7, with 8 bases fitting TRBD1. The J segment lost 11 bases and the V segment lost 5 bases, leaving 8 bases of the junction unmatched. The CDR3 has 11 amino acids. CDR1 and CDR2 from the germline V gene are DFQATT and SNEGSKA (reference sequence). The CDR3 coding sequence is TGCAGTGCTTTACACCCGACAGGGGAGTACGTC. Protein sequence: CSALHPTGEYV.

The V call is TRBV5-1, the J call TRBJ1-2, with TRBD1 identical over 7 bases. The CDR3 consists of 13 residues. V lost 4 bases, J lost 9 bases, and 9 bases stayed unmatched. From germline, CDR1 is SGHRS and CDR2 YFSETQ. CDR3 sequence: CASSLTGARSYTF. DNA for the CDR3: TGCGCCAGCAGCCTTACAGGGGCGCGGAGCTACACCTTC.

The chain uses TRBV5-4 and TRBJ1-5; TRBD1 might be the D (6 bases). The CDR3 totals 14 residues. Germline lookup yields CDR1 SGHNT and CDR2 YYREEE (reference sequence). V was trimmed by 0 bases and J by 4 bases, leaving 8 bases between them. CDR3 bases: TGTGCCAGCAGCTTGGACAGGGTAAATCAGCCCCAGCATTTT. Protein product: CASSLDRVNQPQHF.

CDR3 bases: TGTGCCAGCAGCATACTAACCGGCTGGTGGAATGAAGCTTTCTTT. As protein: CASSILTGWWNEAFF. The rearrangement uses TRBV7-2 and TRBJ1-1; no definite D call. Trimming took 5 bases from V and 7 from J, leaving 20 bases between them. Germline lookup yields CDR1 SGHTA and CDR2 FQGNSA. This CDR3 is 15 amino acids long.

This clone showed up just once. The genes are TRBV5-1 and TRBJ1-4, with 7 bases lining up with TRBD1. CDR3 length: 14 amino acids. Trimming removed 5 bases from V and 10 bases from J; junction bases left unmatched: 11. Germline V gene lookup returns CDR1 SGHRS and CDR2 YFSETQ. The CDR3 region is CASSQGTAQAKLFF. CDR3 coding DNA: TGCGCCAGCAGTCAGGGGACAGCGCAGGCAAAACTGTTTTTT.

This chain connects TRBV7-2 to TRBJ2-7, with D perhaps TRBD2 (6 bases). The CDR3 is 13 residues long. The germline V and J ends were trimmed by 5 bases and 6 bases, with 14 bases remaining between them. Germline-derived CDR1 and CDR2 are SGHTA and FQGNSA. The CDR3 region has the DNA TGTGCCAGCAGCACGACGGGACTCACCGAGCAGTACGTC. As protein: CASSTTGLTEQYV.

This rearrangement joins TRBV7-8 to TRBJ2-5; tentative D call: TRBD2 (5 bases). The length of the CDR3 is 15 residues. CDR1 is SGHVS, CDR2 FQNEAQ, per germline. Trimming removed 1 base at V and 1 base at J, with 10 bases between. The CDR3 region is CASSLGGGPQETQYF. CDR3 nucleotides: TGTGCCAGCAGCTTAGGCGGCGGGCCCCAAGAGACCCAGTACTTC. The complete variable domain, with remaining parts taken from reference TRBV7-8 and TRBJ2-5, reads GAGVSQSPRYKVAKRGQDVALRCDPISGHVSLFWYQQALGQGPEFLTYFQNEAQLDKSGLPSDRFFAERPEGSVSTLKIQRTQQEDSAVYLCASSLGGGPQETQYFGPGTRLLVL.

The chain couples TRBV7-9 to TRBJ2-1; TRBD2 agrees at 8 bases. The V segment lost 5 bases and the J segment 9 bases; nucleotides outside the gene matches: 3. Germline assignment: CDR1 SEHNR and CDR2 FQNEAQ (reference sequence). CDR3 length: 12 amino acids. The CDR3 loop is CASSREGLEQFF. The CDR3 DNA reads TGTGCCAGCAGCCGGGAGGGGCTTGAGCAGTTCTTC.

This chain uses TRBV10-1 with TRBJ1-2; 7 bases fit TRBD1. After removal of 0 bases from V and 6 bases from J, the junction contained 4 bases not matched to a gene. Germline CDR1 and CDR2: WNHNN and SYGVQD (reference sequence). The CDR3 runs 14 residues. In DNA form, the CDR3 reads TGCGCCAGCAGTGAGTCCAGGACAGGTCATGGCTACACCTTC. Amino acids: CASSESRTGHGYTF.

The V gene is TRBV28, the J gene TRBJ1-4; the D is unclear. Germline lookup yields CDR1 MDHEN and CDR2 SYDVKM. Deletions cut 6 bases from V and 8 bases from J, with 16 bases between. CDR3 length equals 14 residues. The CDR3 sequence is CASSAGVPGEKLFF. CDR3 nucleotide sequence: TGTGCCAGCAGCGCGGGAGTACCGGGGGAAAAACTGTTTTTT.

CDR3 in amino acids: CASRGGTGGNYGYTF. The CDR3, as DNA: TGTGCCAGTAGGGGCGGGACAGGAGGTAACTATGGCTACACCTTC. The J gene is TRBJ1-2, the V gene TRBV19, with 8 bases that match TRBD1. Germline CDR1 reads LNHDA; CDR2 reads SQIVND (reference sequence). This CDR3 is 15 amino acids long. Unmatched junction bases numbered 7, after V lost 6 bases and J lost 1 base.

The V call is TRBV5-8, the J call TRBJ1-4, with TRBD1 matching over 7 bases. Per the germline V gene, CDR1 is SGHTS and CDR2 is YDEGEE. Trimming removed 2 bases from V and 5 bases from J; junction bases left unmatched: 9. There are 16 residues in the CDR3. CDR3 protein: CASSLVLGTVNEKLFF. As DNA, the CDR3 is TGTGCCAGCAGCTTAGTATTAGGGACAGTAAATGAAAAACTGTTTTTT. Variable domain in full (rest from reference TRBV5-8 and TRBJ1-4): EAGVTQSPTHLIKTRGQQATLRCSPISGHTSVYWYQQALGLGLQFLLWYDEGEERNRGNFPPRFSGRQFPNYSSELNVNALELEDSALYLCASSLVLGTVNEKLFFGSGTQLSVL.

The chain has TRBV30 and TRBJ1-4, with D unresolved. Germline V gene data show CDR1 as GTSNPN and CDR2 as SVGIG (reference sequence). This CDR3 region has 13 residues. The V and J ends lost 0 bases and 8 bases respectively, with 10 bases between them. The CDR3 here is CAWSVPQREKLFF. The CDR3 bases are TGTGCCTGGAGTGTACCCCAGAGGGAAAAACTGTTTTTT.

The rearrangement uses TRBV5-4 and TRBJ1-1; the match to TRBD1 covers 8 bases. The CDR3 runs 12 residues. V dropped 4 bases and J dropped 7; count of bases not matched to a gene: 3. The germline gives CDR1 SGHNT, CDR2 YYREEE (reference sequence). The DNA for the CDR3 is TGTGCCAGCAGCCATGACAGGGGTGAAGCTTTCTTT. Its protein product is CASSHDRGEAFF.

The J gene is TRBJ2-1, the V gene TRBV3-1 (or the pseudogene TRBV3-2); 8 nucleotides agree with TRBD2. The CDR3 has 14 residues. Germline V gives CDR1 LGHDT, CDR2 YNNKEL (reference sequence). Trimming removed 4 bases from V and 8 bases from J; junction bases left unmatched: 7. CDR3 DNA: TGTGCCAGCAGCCGTGGGACTAGTACTGATGAGCAGTTCTTC. As protein: CASSRGTSTDEQFF.

This clone has just a few counts. This chain connects TRBV19 to TRBJ2-3; 8 bases line up with TRBD2. The V segment lost 6 bases and the J segment 4 bases; nucleotides outside the gene matches: 9. This CDR3 is built from 15 residues. The V gene's germline CDR1 is LNHDA and CDR2 SQIVND (reference sequence). DNA for the CDR3: TGTGCCAGTAGCCACGGGGGGGCTGGGTCAGATACGCAGTATTTT. Its protein is CASSHGGAGSDTQYF. The entire variable domain, with the rest obtained from reference TRBV19 and TRBJ2-3, is as follows: DGGITQSPKYLFRKEGQNVTLSCEQNLNHDAMYWYRQDPGQGLRLIYYSQIVNDFQKGDIAEGYSVSREKKESFPLTVTSAQKNPTAFYLCASSHGGAGSDTQYFGPGTRLTVL.

This clone was detected a few times. At one end, the junction sequence differs from germline, possibly due to a read error. The chain has TRBV6-1 and TRBJ1-6; the D is unclear. The CDR3 has 15 residues. Germline values: CDR1 MNHNS, CDR2 SASEGT. CDR3 nucleotide sequence: TGTGCCAGCAGCGAAGGTCCCAGGTCTAATTCACCCCTCCACTTT. It is translated as CASSEGPRSNSPLHF.

The chain couples TRBV5-5 to TRBJ2-6; TRBD1 agrees at 9 bases. V dropped 1 base and J dropped 2; count of bases not matched to a gene: 4. The CDR3 loop spans 17 amino acids. Germline loops: CDR1 SGHKS, CDR2 YYEKEE (reference sequence). The CDR3 DNA is TGTGCCAGCAGCTTGTTTGGGACAGGGACTGGGGCCAACGTCCTGACTTTC. This translates into CASSLFGTGTGANVLTF.

This clone was counted a single time. The chain employs TRBV4-2 and TRBJ2-2, with 8 bases identical to TRBD2. CDR1 LGHNA and CDR2 YNFKEQ come from the germline V gene. This CDR3 is built from 14 residues. J gave up 6 bases and V 4 bases, and 4 bases lay outside the gene matches. CDR3 DNA sequence: TGTGCCAGCAGCCCCCCCGGGAGGGCCGGGGAGCTGTTTTTT. This translates into CASSPPGRAGELFF.

V gene TRBV28 combines with J gene TRBJ1-6, with a possible D match to TRBD1 (6 bases). CDR1 is MDHEN, CDR2 SYDVKM, per germline. The CDR3 is 14 amino acids. V shed 6 bases and J shed 9 bases, with 15 bases lying between them. This CDR3 reads CASRGGIQGSPLHF. CDR3 bases: TGTGCCAGCAGAGGTGGAATACAGGGTTCACCCCTCCACTTT.

The gene calls are TRBV18 and TRBJ1-6; 8 positions agree with TRBD1. Germline V gives CDR1 KGHSH, CDR2 LQKENI. Trimming cost V 4 bases and J 10 bases; bases outside gene matches: 12. This CDR3 has 16 amino acids. The CDR3 DNA is TGTGCCAGCTCACAAACCGAAATGGGACAGGCATCACCCCTCCACTTT. Protein sequence: CASSQTEMGQASPLHF.